The next 26 T cell receptor beta chains were all read from a single sample in a study of blood T cell repertoires in COVID-19. Repertoires were generated with immunoSEQ multiplex PCR, while TCRdb's copy carries only in-frame clones and drops some. The data contain 100,000 to 150,000 clones, 75% to 90% of them singletons. The sample was peripheral blood. The receptors here all came from a man aged 45 to 65 with active COVID-19.

This chain links TRBV9 with TRBJ2-2, with a possible D match to TRBD2 (5 bases). The CDR3 totals 13 residues. Germline V gene lookup returns CDR1 SGDLS and CDR2 YYNGEE. The V end was cut by 3 bases, the J end by 4 bases, with 7 bases between. This chain's CDR3 is CASSARGTGELFF. Written as DNA, the CDR3 is TGTGCCAGCAGCGCACGGGGCACCGGGGAGCTGTTTTTT.

The chain employs TRBV7-3 and TRBJ1-2; D is undetermined. Trimming left V 4 bases short and J 3 bases short, with 21 bases between. The germline V gene encodes CDR1 SGHTA and CDR2 FQGTGA. This CDR3 comprises 17 residues. CDR3 nucleotide sequence: TGTGCCAGCAGCTCTTTCAGGCGTCCCCGGGGTGACTATGGCTACACCTTC. Residues: CASSSFRRPRGDYGYTF.

The chain joins TRBV29-1 to TRBJ1-3, with 7 nucleotides matching TRBD1. CDR1 and CDR2 from the germline V gene are SQVTM and ANQGSEA. There are 12 residues in the CDR3. This CDR3 is CSFEVGTDTIYF. Written as DNA, the CDR3 is TGCAGTTTCGAGGTGGGGACAGACACCATATATTTT.

The J gene is TRBJ2-7, the V gene TRBV5-6; 11 positions agree with TRBD2. This CDR3 has 18 amino acids. Losses at the gene ends were 6 bases for V and 2 bases for J; bases not matched to a gene: 16. Germline values: CDR1 SGHDT, CDR2 YYEEEE. Here the CDR3 reads CASTSTGLAGGQAYEQYF. In DNA form, the CDR3 reads TGTGCCAGCACTAGTACTGGGCTAGCGGGGGGACAAGCCTACGAGCAGTACTTC.

The V call is TRBV5-6, the J call TRBJ1-5, with TRBD1 identical over 8 bases. The V gene's germline CDR1 is SGHDT and CDR2 YYEEEE. The CDR3 totals 19 residues. Losses at the gene ends were 3 bases for V and 0 bases for J; bases not matched to a gene: 14. The CDR3: CASSSSWTGTVDSNQPQHF. Here the CDR3 DNA reads TGTGCCAGCAGCTCTTCATGGACAGGGACAGTAGATAGCAATCAGCCCCAGCATTTT.

V usage is TRBV19 and J usage is TRBJ2-2; a weak D match, TRBD1 (5 bases). CDR1 LNHDA and CDR2 SQIVND come from the germline V gene (reference sequence). The CDR3 runs 14 residues. V dropped 6 bases and J dropped 4 bases, with 12 bases sitting between them. As DNA, the CDR3 is TGTGCCAGTAGAGGGGCGTGGGGCACCGGGGAGCTGTTTTTT. Protein product: CASRGAWGTGELFF.

The rearrangement joins TRBV4-3 to TRBJ1-2; no clear D gene. V lost 0 bases to trimming and J lost 8 bases, with 10 bases between them. This CDR3 spans 13 amino acids. Looked up from germline, CDR1 is LGHNA and CDR2 is YSLEER. The CDR3 sequence: CASSQDLGSGYTF. DNA for the CDR3: TGCGCCAGCAGCCAAGACCTGGGCTCCGGCTACACCTTC.

The gene calls are TRBV6-6 and TRBJ2-3; TRBD1 agrees at 9 bases. Trimming cost V 5 bases and J 5 bases; bases outside gene matches: 20. CDR3 length: 19 residues. Germline V gene data show CDR1 as MNHNY and CDR2 as SVGAGI (reference sequence). Here the CDR3 DNA reads TGTGCCAGCAGTCAAACGGCAGGAAACAGGGGGCAAACACGAGATACGCAGTATTTT. This gives the protein CASSQTAGNRGQTRDTQYF.

This sequence joins TRBV5-4 and TRBJ2-5, with D possibly being TRBD2 (6 bases). Germline V CDR1 and CDR2: SGHNT, YYREEE (reference sequence). Deletions cut 1 base from V and 3 bases from J, with 10 bases between. The CDR3 loop spans 14 amino acids. CDR3 amino acids: CASSLPLAEETQYF. DNA of the CDR3: TGTGCCAGCAGCTTGCCACTAGCTGAAGAGACCCAGTACTTC.

The chain joins TRBV6-5 to TRBJ1-6; D is ambiguous. Germline V gene data show CDR1 as MNHEY and CDR2 as SVGAGI. The CDR3 extends over 14 amino acids. V dropped 6 bases and J dropped 5 bases, with 11 bases sitting between them. The CDR3 DNA is TGTGCCAGCAGCGCCATAGTAAATAATTCACCCCTCCACTTT. Protein sequence: CASSAIVNNSPLHF.

J is TRBJ2-7 and V is TRBV2; D is ambiguous. Trimming stripped 5 bases from V and 2 bases from J, with 7 bases between. CDR3 length: 12 residues. CDR1 is SNHLY, CDR2 FYNNEI, per germline. This chain's CDR3 is CASSQSPYEQYF. As DNA, the CDR3 is TGTGCCAGCAGTCAAAGCCCCTACGAGCAGTACTTC.

This clone has just one count. This chain links TRBV5-1 with TRBJ2-7, with 9 bases that match TRBD2. CDR1 is SGHRS, CDR2 YFSETQ, per germline. V gave up 6 bases and J gave up 0 bases; unmatched junction bases: 7. The CDR3 consists of 15 residues. CDR3 nucleotide sequence: TGCGCCAGCACAAGGGCGGGGGGGCACTCCTACGAGCAGTACTTC. It codes for CASTRAGGHSYEQYF.

This chain links TRBV6-5 with TRBJ1-1, with 7 bases aligning to TRBD1. V trimming: 2 bases; J trimming: 4 bases; junction bases outside the gene matches: 7. The CDR3 runs 15 residues. Per germline, CDR1 MNHEY and CDR2 SVGAGI. The CDR3, as DNA: TGTGCCAGCAGTTACGGAGGGACAGACAGCACTGAAGCTTTCTTT. This encodes CASSYGGTDSTEAFF.

This chain joins TRBV5-1 and TRBJ2-5; 13 nucleotides match TRBD2. V shed 4 bases and J 2 bases; nucleotides not matched to a gene: 5. This CDR3 has 16 amino acids. Germline V gene data show CDR1 as SGHRS and CDR2 as YFSETQ. The CDR3 loop is CASSPGLAGAQETQYF. The CDR3 DNA follows: TGCGCCAGCAGCCCCGGACTAGCGGGGGCTCAAGAGACCCAGTACTTC.

Here the CDR3 reads CASRPSRGVYEQYF. CDR3 DNA sequence: TGTGCCAGCAGACCCTCTCGGGGAGTCTACGAGCAGTACTTC. V and J are TRBV3-1 (or the pseudogene TRBV3-2) and TRBJ2-7; D possibly corresponds to TRBD2 (5 bases). Trimming stripped 6 bases from V and 3 bases from J, with 15 bases between. The CDR3 runs to 14 residues. Germline assignment: CDR1 LGHDT and CDR2 YNNKEL (reference sequence).

The genes are TRBV18 and TRBJ1-1; D perhaps matches TRBD1 (6 bases). CDR1 and CDR2 from the germline V gene are KGHSH and LQKENI. Trimming removed 3 bases at V and 1 base at J, with 12 bases between. This CDR3 spans 15 amino acids. The CDR3 is CASSPLSGANTEAFF. Written as DNA, the CDR3 is TGTGCCAGCTCACCCCTTTCAGGGGCGAACACTGAAGCTTTCTTT.

The chain couples TRBV2 to TRBJ2-1; D unclear. Trimming pared 0 bases from V and 8 bases from J, leaving 17 bases between. The CDR3 consists of 16 residues. From germline, CDR1 is SNHLY and CDR2 FYNNEI. The CDR3 sequence is CASSEALGRLTDEQFF. CDR3 DNA: TGTGCCAGCAGTGAAGCGCTTGGCAGACTTACCGATGAGCAGTTCTTC.

This chain joins TRBV3-1 (or the pseudogene TRBV3-2) and TRBJ2-4, with 8 bases identical to TRBD1. The germline V gene has CDR1 LGHDT and CDR2 YNNKEL (reference sequence). V lost 2 bases, J lost 2 bases, and 8 bases stayed unmatched. The CDR3 length is 17 residues. The CDR3 region has the DNA TGTGCCAGCAGCCAACCCTCCAGGGGGCGTACCAAAAACATTCAGTACTTC. Its translation: CASSQPSRGRTKNIQYF.

The rearrangement joins TRBV12-3 or TRBV12-4 to TRBJ1-3; unclear D gene. This CDR3 is 13 amino acids long. Trimming removed 7 bases at V and 0 bases at J, with 7 bases between. The chain's CDR3 is CASNFGSGNTIYF. Here the CDR3 DNA reads TGTGCCAGCAACTTCGGCTCTGGAAACACCATATATTTT.

The chain combines TRBV6-2 or TRBV6-3 with TRBJ2-5; 9 positions agree with TRBD2. V shed 6 bases and J 5 bases; nucleotides not matched to a gene: 10. This CDR3 spans 15 amino acids. CDR1 is MNHEY and CDR2 is SVGEGT in the germline V gene. CDR3 protein: CASSRSGLARETQYF. The CDR3 nucleotides are TGTGCCAGCAGCCGGTCGGGACTAGCACGCGAGACCCAGTACTTC.

This chain connects TRBV5-1 to TRBJ1-1, with D possibly being TRBD1 (5 bases). The V and J ends lost 2 bases and 1 base respectively, with 15 bases between them. The germline V gene encodes CDR1 SGHRS and CDR2 YFSETQ. The CDR3 runs 16 residues. Written as DNA, the CDR3 is TGCGCCAGCAGCTTTGGGAGGGTGAGGGGGAACACTGAAGCTTTCTTT. Translation: CASSFGRVRGNTEAFF.

The rearrangement uses TRBV7-2 and TRBJ2-7; maybe TRBD2 (6 bases). Germline V gives CDR1 SGHTA, CDR2 FQGNSA. This CDR3 is 13 amino acids long. V was cut by 1 base and J by 6 bases, with 10 bases left in between. Here the CDR3 DNA reads TGTGCCAGCAGCTTAGGCGGGGCCCCCGAGCAGTACTTC. Translated, it gives CASSLGGAPEQYF.

The V gene is TRBV6-2 or TRBV6-3, the J gene TRBJ1-5; no definite D call. With 4 bases removed from V and 2 bases from J, the gap between germline ends came to 15 bases. CDR1 is MNHEY, CDR2 SVGEGT, per germline. The CDR3 spans 16 residues. CDR3 sequence (DNA): TGTGCCAGCAGTTCCACAGTGTCTTTAGGCAATCAGCCCCAGCATTTT. Protein: CASSSTVSLGNQPQHF.

The chain combines TRBV9 with TRBJ2-1; D is perhaps TRBD1 (5 bases). Looked up from germline, CDR1 is SGDLS and CDR2 is YYNGEE. This CDR3 contains 13 residues. V was cut by 2 bases and J by 4 bases, with 7 bases left in between. The CDR3 here is CASSVGQYNEQFF. The CDR3 DNA reads as TGTGCCAGCAGCGTCGGACAATACAATGAGCAGTTCTTC.

This clone showed up just a few times. V gene TRBV9 combines with J gene TRBJ1-2; TRBD1 agrees at 7 bases. Germline V gives CDR1 SGDLS, CDR2 YYNGEE. With V trimmed by 4 bases and J by 7 bases, 13 bases remained unmatched. The CDR3 spans 15 residues. The CDR3 reads CASSIPGGRWSGYTF. The CDR3 nucleotides read TGTGCCAGCAGCATTCCAGGGGGACGGTGGTCTGGCTACACCTTC.

The chain combines TRBV24-1 with TRBJ2-1; 9 nucleotides agree with TRBD2. The CDR3 loop spans 14 amino acids. The trim removed 4 bases at V and 7 bases at J, leaving 4 bases unmatched. CDR1 is KGHDR, CDR2 SFDVKD, per germline. CDR3 protein: CATSDSSGGNEQFF. The CDR3 coding sequence is TGTGCCACCAGTGACTCAAGCGGGGGGAATGAGCAGTTCTTC.